Below, 30 T cell receptor beta chains from the same sample are listed, as sequenced in a study of cytomegalovirus exposure and HLA in healthy donors. With 60 Vbeta and 13 Jbeta primers, the PCR was carried out. The table came from immunoSEQ multiplex PCR; TCRdb's copy has only in-frame clones and leaves some out. The table has 150,000 to 200,000 clones, approximately 80% seen once; the top ten hold less than 6%. The specimen was PBMCs. These receptors were obtained from a woman aged 25 to 39 in good health and CMV-seropositive.

The rearrangement joins TRBV29-1 to TRBJ2-1, with 9 positions matching TRBD1. Germline V gene data show CDR1 as SQVTM and CDR2 as ANQGSEA. The length of the CDR3 is 14 residues. Trimming cost V 4 bases and J 10 bases; bases outside gene matches: 11. In nucleotides, the CDR3 is TGCAGCGTTGTGCGGGCACAGGGGGCCACCGAGCAGTTCTTC. Its translation: CSVVRAQGATEQFF.

This chain links TRBV19 with TRBJ2-1, with D perhaps TRBD1 (6 bases). V was shortened by 6 bases and J by 0 bases, with 15 bases between the two germline ends. CDR3 length: 16 residues. The V gene's germline CDR1 is LNHDA and CDR2 SQIVND (reference sequence). The CDR3 reads CASSRTDFSSYNEQFF. Here the CDR3 DNA reads TGTGCCAGTAGCCGGACAGACTTTAGCTCCTACAATGAGCAGTTCTTC. The full variable domain, completed using reference TRBV19 and TRBJ2-1, is DGGITQSPKYLFRKEGQNVTLSCEQNLNHDAMYWYRQDPGQGLRLIYYSQIVNDFQKGDIAEGYSVSREKKESFPLTVTSAQKNPTAFYLCASSRTDFSSYNEQFFGPGTRLTVL.

This chain links TRBV5-1 with TRBJ2-1; maybe TRBD1 (6 bases). V gave up 4 bases and J gave up 2 bases, with 13 bases separating them. The germline gives CDR1 SGHRS, CDR2 YFSETQ. This CDR3 contains 15 residues. The CDR3 bases are TGCGCCAGCAGCCTGCAGGGGAGCCCCTACAATGAGCAGTTCTTC. The encoded protein is CASSLQGSPYNEQFF.

The V gene is TRBV4-1, the J gene TRBJ2-5; perhaps TRBD2 as D (5 bases). CDR3 length equals 21 residues. The V gene lost 0 bases and the J gene lost 2 bases, with 28 bases spanning the gap. Germline CDR1 reads MGHRA; CDR2 reads YSYEKL. The CDR3 protein is CASSQDKEYYRGPEAQETQYF. DNA for the CDR3: TGCGCCAGCAGCCAAGATAAGGAATACTACCGCGGGCCTGAGGCACAAGAGACCCAGTACTTC.

The chain is built from TRBV18 and TRBJ1-1, with D hard to call. With 3 bases removed from V and 7 bases from J, the gap between germline ends came to 6 bases. The CDR3 sequence is 11 residues long. Germline V gene sequence: CDR1 KGHSH, CDR2 LQKENI. This chain's CDR3 is CASSPAGEAFF. Written as DNA, the CDR3 is TGTGCCAGCTCACCGGCGGGTGAAGCTTTCTTT.

This clone occurred once. This chain links TRBV25-1 with TRBJ1-2; tentatively, D is TRBD1 (6 bases). The V gene's germline CDR1 is MGHDK and CDR2 SYGVNS. V was cut by 6 bases and J by 3 bases, with 14 bases left in between. CDR3 length: 14 residues. CDR3 residues: CASSPGHPYYGYTF. The CDR3 DNA is TGTGCCAGCAGCCCGGGACACCCCTACTATGGCTACACCTTC.

The chain uses TRBV6-1 and TRBJ1-1, with D possibly being TRBD1 (5 bases). CDR1 and CDR2 (germline): MNHNS, SASEGT. Trimming pared 4 bases from V and 1 base from J, leaving 13 bases between. CDR3 size: 15 residues. The CDR3 bases are TGTGCCAGCAGTGCGGGGGGGAGTGGGAACACTGAAGCTTTCTTT. Protein sequence: CASSAGGSGNTEAFF.

A single count supports this clone. The rearrangement uses TRBV28 and TRBJ2-6; D is perhaps TRBD2 (5 bases). The CDR3 is 17 amino acids. Deletions cut 5 bases from V and 0 bases from J, with 14 bases between. Germline CDR1 MDHEN, CDR2 SYDVKM. For the CDR3, the DNA is TGTGCCAGCAGTCAGCAGAGAGCGGTCTCTGGGGCCAACGTCCTGACTTTC. Translation: CASSQQRAVSGANVLTF.

This chain connects TRBV5-6 to TRBJ1-2; D is perhaps TRBD1 (5 bases). CDR1 SGHDT and CDR2 YYEEEE come from the germline V gene. This CDR3 is 13 amino acids long. Trimming removed 1 base from V and 8 bases from J, with 12 bases in between. The CDR3 sequence is CASSLSSGWGYTF. The CDR3 DNA follows: TGTGCCAGCAGCTTGAGTTCAGGGTGGGGCTACACCTTC.

The CDR3 DNA follows: TGTGCCAGCAGCTTCCGCCCGGGACAGGGGGCCACCAATGAGCAGTTCTTC. This translates into CASSFRPGQGATNEQFF. The gene calls are TRBV7-6 and TRBJ2-1; 12 nucleotides line up with TRBD1. The germline gives CDR1 SGHVS, CDR2 FNYEAQ. The V gene end was trimmed by 3 bases and the J gene end by 6 bases; junction bases not matched to a gene: 9. The CDR3 is 17 amino acids.

V usage is TRBV4-2 and J usage is TRBJ2-1; the D is unclear. This CDR3 contains 19 residues. Looked up from germline, CDR1 is LGHNA and CDR2 is YNFKEQ. V lost 1 base and J 6 bases, leaving 25 bases between the germline ends. The CDR3 nucleotides are TGTGCCAGCAGCCAAGGGGTTGGTTTAGAGAGTGACTCTTTCAATGAGCAGTTCTTC. This translates into CASSQGVGLESDSFNEQFF.

The V and J genes are TRBV7-3 and TRBJ1-1, with 9 bases fitting TRBD1. The germline V gene encodes CDR1 SGHTA and CDR2 FQGTGA. This CDR3 comprises 15 residues. With V trimmed by 5 bases and J by 4 bases, 8 bases remained unmatched. This CDR3 reads CASSLGDRASTEAFF. CDR3 coding DNA: TGTGCCAGCAGCCTCGGGGACAGGGCGAGCACTGAAGCTTTCTTT.

The chain links TRBV4-2 to TRBJ1-6, with 12 bases aligning to TRBD1. The J segment lost 9 bases and the V segment lost 3 bases, leaving 9 bases of the junction unmatched. The CDR3 is 17 amino acids. Per the germline V gene, CDR1 is LGHNA and CDR2 is YNFKEQ. The CDR3 is CASSHRTGTGGFSPLHF. In DNA form, the CDR3 reads TGTGCCAGCAGCCACCGAACCGGGACAGGGGGCTTTTCACCCCTCCACTTT.

The rearrangement joins TRBV19 to TRBJ1-1; 9 bases align to TRBD1. The CDR3 extends over 14 amino acids. V trimming: 4 bases; J trimming: 7 bases; junction bases outside the gene matches: 7. Germline V gene lookup returns CDR1 LNHDA and CDR2 SQIVND (reference sequence). CDR3: CASSTKGQGNEAFF. DNA of the CDR3: TGTGCCAGTAGTACAAAAGGACAGGGGAATGAAGCTTTCTTT.

The rearrangement uses TRBV7-6 and TRBJ2-4, with TRBD1 identical over 10 bases. J lost 6 bases, V lost 5 bases, and 10 bases had no gene match. This CDR3 comprises 16 residues. Per germline, CDR1 SGHVS and CDR2 FNYEAQ. CDR3 sequence reads: CASSTGTGASGNIQYF. In DNA, the CDR3 is TGTGCCAGCAGCACCGGGACAGGGGCATCGGGAAACATTCAGTACTTC.

The chain combines TRBV5-1 with TRBJ2-5, with a tentative D call TRBD1 (8 bases). V lost 5 bases to trimming and J lost 6 bases, with 17 bases between them. The CDR3 runs to 14 residues. Looked up from germline, CDR1 is SGHRS and CDR2 is YFSETQ. CDR3 nucleotides: TGCGCCAGCAGAACAGGGGGGGGGTTAAAGACCCAGTACTTC. Its protein is CASRTGGGLKTQYF. The entire variable domain, with the rest obtained from reference TRBV5-1 and TRBJ2-5, is as follows: KAGVTQTPRYLIKTRGQQVTLSCSPISGHRSVSWYQQTPGQGLQFLFEYFSETQRNKGNFPGRFSGRQFSNSRSEMNVSTLELGDSALYLCASRTGGGLKTQYFGPGTRLLVL.

This chain joins TRBV4-2 and TRBJ2-6; TRBD2 matches at 7 bases. Germline CDR1 is LGHNA and CDR2 is YNFKEQ. The J segment lost 0 bases and the V segment lost 0 bases, leaving 8 bases of the junction unmatched. The CDR3 spans 19 residues. The CDR3 DNA reads TGTGCCAGCAGCCAAGAGTCTAGCGGACATCACTCTGGGGCCAACGTCCTGACTTTC. Its protein is CASSQESSGHHSGANVLTF.

The DNA of the CDR3 is TGTGCCATCAGGGCAGACAGGAGCTCCTACGAGCAGTACTTC. Protein sequence: CAIRADRSSYEQYF. The chain recombines TRBV10-3 with TRBJ2-7; a possible D gene is TRBD1 (6 bases). CDR1 is ENHRY, CDR2 SYGVKD, per germline. With 6 bases removed from V and 0 bases from J, the gap between germline ends came to 12 bases. The CDR3 spans 14 residues.

This clone was counted a few times. The rearrangement uses TRBV27 and TRBJ1-6, with 10 bases fitting TRBD1. The V gene's germline CDR1 is MNHEY and CDR2 SMNVEV (reference sequence). V lost 7 bases to trimming and J lost 7 bases; unmatched junction nucleotides: 7. The CDR3 consists of 15 residues. The CDR3 DNA follows: TGTGCCAGCACCTACGGGACAGGGGACAATTCACCCCTCCACTTT. It translates to CASTYGTGDNSPLHF.

The rearrangement links TRBV5-6 to TRBJ2-7; D perhaps matches TRBD1 (6 bases). CDR3 length: 14 amino acids. Per germline, CDR1 SGHDT and CDR2 YYEEEE. V was shortened by 4 bases and J by 0 bases, with 11 bases between the two germline ends. CDR3 protein: CASSPGQISYEQYF. CDR3 sequence (DNA): TGTGCCAGCAGCCCCGGACAGATCTCCTACGAGCAGTACTTC.

This chain joins TRBV2 and TRBJ2-1, with D perhaps TRBD1 (6 bases). The CDR3 spans 13 residues. The germline CDR1 and CDR2 sequences are SNHLY and FYNNEI. The V gene lost 8 bases and the J gene lost 1 base, with 9 bases spanning the gap. The CDR3 region has the DNA TGTGCCAGCCGGACAGAATCCTACAATGAGCAGTTCTTC. This encodes CASRTESYNEQFF.

The gene calls are TRBV6-1 and TRBJ2-5, with D possibly TRBD2 on 6 matching bases. Trimming cost V 3 bases and J 6 bases, with 11 bases left between them. The CDR3 is 13 residues long. CDR1 is MNHNS, CDR2 SASEGT, per germline. Here the CDR3 reads CASSDWGEKTQYF. CDR3 nucleotides: TGTGCCAGCAGTGATTGGGGGGAGAAGACCCAGTACTTC.

CDR3 DNA: TGTGCCAGCAGCGTAGCGGGAGATTTGTACGAGCAGTACTTC. This sequence encodes CASSVAGDLYEQYF. The chain uses TRBV9 and TRBJ2-7; the D gene is possibly TRBD2 (6 bases). CDR1 is SGDLS, CDR2 YYNGEE, per germline. The CDR3 is 14 residues long. V lost 0 bases to trimming and J lost 4 bases, with 11 bases between them.

This sequence joins TRBV7-2 and TRBJ2-5, with no clear D. Germline V gene lookup returns CDR1 SGHTA and CDR2 FQGNSA. The CDR3 spans 14 residues. The V gene lost 2 bases and the J gene lost 1 base, with 8 bases spanning the gap. The CDR3 nucleotides read TGTGCCAGCAGCTTACGCCCAGTCCAAGAGACCCAGTACTTC. This sequence encodes CASSLRPVQETQYF.

This sequence joins TRBV25-1 and TRBJ2-1; TRBD1 matches at 12 bases. V was pared by 1 base and J by 10 bases, with 5 bases of the junction left unmatched. The CDR3 runs to 15 residues. Germline lookup yields CDR1 MGHDK and CDR2 SYGVNS. CDR3 DNA sequence: TGTGCCAGCAGTGAATTGGGACAGGGGGCAGGGGAGCAGTTCTTC. Protein sequence: CASSELGQGAGEQFF.

This clone was recorded a few times. This sequence joins TRBV9 and TRBJ2-1; D unclear. The V end was cut by 0 bases, the J end by 9 bases, with 10 bases between. Per the germline V gene, CDR1 is SGDLS and CDR2 is YYNGEE. This CDR3 has 13 residues. As DNA, the CDR3 is TGTGCCAGCAGCGTAGACCTAGTTCTTGAGCAGTTCTTC. Protein sequence: CASSVDLVLEQFF.

The genes are TRBV9 and TRBJ1-2; no firm D call. Trimming took 5 bases from V and 7 from J, leaving 9 bases between them. The CDR3 consists of 11 residues. Germline assignment: CDR1 SGDLS and CDR2 YYNGEE. The CDR3 protein is CASRRILGYTF. DNA of the CDR3: TGTGCCAGCAGGAGAATTCTTGGCTACACCTTC.

The chain recombines TRBV14 with TRBJ2-7; D may be TRBD1 (6 bases). The CDR3 covers 16 residues. Trimming pared 1 base from V and 0 bases from J, leaving 13 bases between. CDR1 is SGHDN, CDR2 FVKESK, per germline. The CDR3 sequence is CASSQGGGTRSYEQYF. CDR3 nucleotides: TGTGCCAGCAGCCAAGGAGGGGGTACTCGCTCCTACGAGCAGTACTTC.

DNA for the CDR3: TGCGCCAGCAGAGAAACAGGGGAACGGCAGCCCCAGCATTTT. Residues: CASRETGERQPQHF. The rearrangement links TRBV10-2 to TRBJ1-5; 7 nucleotides match TRBD1. The CDR3 totals 14 residues. The trim removed 6 bases at V and 7 bases at J, leaving 9 bases unmatched. Germline V gene sequence: CDR1 WSHSY, CDR2 SAAADI.

V is TRBV13 and J is TRBJ1-2, with TRBD1 identical over 7 bases. Germline assignment: CDR1 PRHDT and CDR2 FYEKMQ (reference sequence). V dropped 5 bases and J dropped 3; count of bases not matched to a gene: 6. The CDR3 length is 14 residues. CDR3 protein: CASSRGQTDYGYTF. DNA for the CDR3: TGTGCCAGCAGCCGGGGACAGACGGACTATGGCTACACCTTC.